This T cell receptor (beta chain) was sequenced for a study of PD-1 blockade in classical Hodgkin lymphoma. After autologous stem cell transplantation all patients relapsed, and prior brentuximab vedotin exposure differed between cohorts. Profiling relied on immunoSEQ multiplex PCR, and the TCRdb table lists in-frame clones only, not all of them. Of under 20,000 clones listed, 80% to 90% were seen once; the top ten hold around 13%. Study findings and constraints: Possible causes of repertoire differences, disease activity or prior therapy, remain undefined.

As concerns this clone: What it binds is unknown.

The V end was cut by 6 bases, the J end by 5 bases, with 17 bases between. This CDR3 comprises 15 residues. Germline lookup yields CDR1 SGDLS and CDR2 YYNGEE. This chain links TRBV9 with TRBJ2-2; possible D gene TRBD2, 5 bases. The material was peripheral blood mononuclear cells (PBMCs), obtained before the second cycle of nivolumab. The source of this sequence is a human donor with classical Hodgkin lymphoma. The CDR3 DNA is TGTGCCAGCACCACGGCCCGGGGTTGGACCGGGGAGCTGTTTTTT. It specifies CASTTARGWTGELFF.